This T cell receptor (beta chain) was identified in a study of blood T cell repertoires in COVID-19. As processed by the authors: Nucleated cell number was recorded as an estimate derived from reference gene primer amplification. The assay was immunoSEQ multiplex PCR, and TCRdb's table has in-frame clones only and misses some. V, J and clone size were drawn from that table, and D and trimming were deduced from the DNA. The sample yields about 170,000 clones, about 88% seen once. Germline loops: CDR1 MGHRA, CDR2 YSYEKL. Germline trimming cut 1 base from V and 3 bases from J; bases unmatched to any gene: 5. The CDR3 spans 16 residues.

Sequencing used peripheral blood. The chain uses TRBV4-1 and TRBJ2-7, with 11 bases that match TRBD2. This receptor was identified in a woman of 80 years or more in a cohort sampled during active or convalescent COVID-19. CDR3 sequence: CASSQVSSGGIYEQYF. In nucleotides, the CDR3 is TGCGCCAGCAGCCAAGTTTCTAGCGGGGGGATCTACGAGCAGTACTTC.